A selection of T cell receptor beta chains follows, all from one sample in a study of T cell responses to AZD1222 COVID-19 vaccine. Data came from immunoSEQ multiplex PCR; TCRdb stores just in-frame clones and leaves some out. The data show about 100,000 clones, about 87% seen once. This specimen consisted of peripheral blood, obtained on day 0 of AZD1222 vaccination. The receptors originated from an adult in good health. Each CDR3 is given with its conserved first and last residue. Each record gives: V gene, clone size, J gene, D gene, CDR3 DNA, CDR3 protein. D genes are given only for firm matches. Expanded clones get a size class; other rows say once, few or many, or leave the size out.

V gene: TRBV27; clone size: .; J gene: TRBJ2-7; D gene: .; CDR3 DNA: TGTGCCAGCAGTCTCAGGGAAAACTACGAGCAGTACTTC; CDR3 protein: CASSLRENYEQYF
V gene: TRBV9; clone size: few; J gene: TRBJ1-5; D gene: .; CDR3 DNA: TGTGCCAGCAGCACCGGCCCAGGTGGTGATCAGCCCCAGCATTTT; CDR3 protein: CASSTGPGGDQPQHF
V gene: TRBV7-3; clone size: .; J gene: TRBJ2-3; D gene: .; CDR3 DNA: TGTGCCAGCAGTCCCCAGAAGAAGGATACGCAGTATTTT; CDR3 protein: CASSPQKKDTQYF
V gene: TRBV3-1/TRBV3-2; clone size: few; J gene: TRBJ1-5; D gene: .; CDR3 DNA: TGTGCCAGCAGCCAGTCCGAGATCCCCAATCAGCCCCAGCATTTT; CDR3 protein: CASSQSEIPNQPQHF
V gene: TRBV18; clone size: once; J gene: TRBJ2-3; D gene: TRBD1; CDR3 DNA: TGTGCCAGCTCACCAACAGGGGCAGATACGCAGTATTTT; CDR3 protein: CASSPTGADTQYF
V gene: TRBV7-2; clone size: .; J gene: TRBJ2-7; D gene: .; CDR3 DNA: TGTGCCAGCAGCTTCGGGGCAGGGGGGTACGAGCAGTACTTC; CDR3 protein: CASSFGAGGYEQYF
V gene: TRBV28; clone size: .; J gene: TRBJ2-7; D gene: .; CDR3 DNA: TGTGCCAGCAGTTTATTGGGGACGCACGAGCAGTACTTC; CDR3 protein: CASSLLGTHEQYF
V gene: TRBV4-3; clone size: .; J gene: TRBJ2-5; D gene: TRBD1; CDR3 DNA: TGCGCCAGCAGCCAGATTCTTGGACAGGGGGATCCAGAGACCCAGTACTTC; CDR3 protein: CASSQILGQGDPETQYF
V gene: TRBV7-2; clone size: .; J gene: TRBJ1-2; D gene: .; CDR3 DNA: TGTGCCAGCAGCTTAGCGATTCCCCGCTATGGCTACACCTTC; CDR3 protein: CASSLAIPRYGYTF
V gene: TRBV5-1; clone size: .; J gene: TRBJ1-1; D gene: TRBD1; CDR3 DNA: TGCGCCAGCAGCTTGGATGGACAGGGGGCTTTGAGCACTGAAGCTTTCTTT; CDR3 protein: CASSLDGQGALSTEAFF
V gene: TRBV6-5; clone size: .; J gene: TRBJ2-3; D gene: .; CDR3 DNA: TGTGCCAGCAGTTTTAGCGGCGGCACAGATACGCAGTATTTT; CDR3 protein: CASSFSGGTDTQYF
V gene: TRBV19; clone size: .; J gene: TRBJ1-1; D gene: .; CDR3 DNA: TGTGCCAGTGGGCTCTCTGCCAGAAACACTGAAGCTTTCTTT; CDR3 protein: CASGLSARNTEAFF
V gene: TRBV28; clone size: once; J gene: TRBJ2-6; D gene: TRBD1; CDR3 DNA: TGTGCCAGCAGTCATGGACAGGTGTCTGGGGCCAACGTCCTGACTTTC; CDR3 protein: CASSHGQVSGANVLTF
V gene: TRBV9; clone size: .; J gene: TRBJ2-1; D gene: TRBD2; CDR3 DNA: TGTGCCAGCAGCGTAGTAGGCGGGGGGCCAAGGGAGCAGTTCTTC; CDR3 protein: CASSVVGGGPREQFF
V gene: TRBV19; clone size: .; J gene: TRBJ2-1; D gene: TRBD2; CDR3 DNA: TGTGCCAGTAGTATAGGGCTAGCGGGGGAATACAATGAGCAGTTCTTC; CDR3 protein: CASSIGLAGEYNEQFF
V gene: TRBV6-4; clone size: few; J gene: TRBJ2-6; D gene: .; CDR3 DNA: TGTGCCAGCAGTGACGAAGGGGAATCTGGGGCCAACGTCCTGACTTTC; CDR3 protein: CASSDEGESGANVLTF
V gene: TRBV9; clone size: .; J gene: TRBJ2-5; D gene: .; CDR3 DNA: TGTGCCAGCAGCGTAGAGGTTTGGGAGACCCAGTACTTC; CDR3 protein: CASSVEVWETQYF
V gene: TRBV27; clone size: .; J gene: TRBJ2-3; D gene: TRBD1; CDR3 DNA: TGTGCCAGCAGTTTAGGCGTCTCGACAGGGGGCTGGACAGATACGCAGTATTTT; CDR3 protein: CASSLGVSTGGWTDTQYF
V gene: TRBV29-1; clone size: few; J gene: TRBJ2-3; D gene: .; CDR3 DNA: TGCAGCGGGAGGGGGGATGGAACAGATACGCAGTATTTT; CDR3 protein: CSGRGDGTDTQYF
V gene: TRBV15; clone size: .; J gene: TRBJ2-4; D gene: .; CDR3 DNA: TGTGCCACCAGCAGAGATCTCCAGAAGACGGTAAGCCCAGGCAAAAACATTCAGTACTTC; CDR3 protein: CATSRDLQKTVSPGKNIQYF
V gene: TRBV6-5; clone size: once; J gene: TRBJ1-1; D gene: .; CDR3 DNA: TGTGCCAGCAGTTACTCGACGGTAGGGGACACTGAAGCTTTCTTT; CDR3 protein: CASSYSTVGDTEAFF
V gene: TRBV6-1; clone size: .; J gene: TRBJ1-4; D gene: .; CDR3 DNA: TGTGCCAGCAGTGAAGCCCCGGGGGGGGGCGAAAAACTGTTTTTT; CDR3 protein: CASSEAPGGGEKLFF
V gene: TRBV28; clone size: .; J gene: TRBJ2-7; D gene: TRBD1; CDR3 DNA: TGTGCCAGCAGTTCGACAGGGCCTGCCCTCTACGAGCAGTACTTC; CDR3 protein: CASSSTGPALYEQYF